Each of the 21 T cell receptor beta chains below was sequenced from the same sample in a study of human T cells and chemical hapten exposure. From the RACE reads, TCRdb called clonotypes with MiXCR, one entry per CDR3 protein. Here the sample spans some 74,000 distinct CDR3 sequences, 14% being singletons. The time point here: pre-sensitization, week 0. The treatment here: therapeutic diphenylcyclopropenone sensitization with weekly scalp DPC. The sample was whole blood, taken in connection with sensitization to the hapten diphenylcyclopropenone (DPC). The receptors come from a woman in her 50s with alopecia areata. Some clones in this sample may be carry-over from other donors' samples.

Many counts were recorded for this clonotype. The chain has TRBV6-2 or TRBV6-3 and TRBJ2-2, with TRBD1 matching over 11 bases. The junction had 17 bases not matched to a gene; V was cut back by 7 bases and J by 7 bases. There are 18 residues in the CDR3. Germline CDR1 is MNHEY and CDR2 is SVGEGT. CDR3 coding DNA: TGTGCCAGCAAGAACGGACAGGGGGCGCGTGGATGGATCGGGGAGCTGTTTTTT. Its translation: CASKNGQGARGWIGELFF.

This chain connects TRBV29-1 to TRBJ1-1; perhaps TRBD1 as D (5 bases). Deletions cut 8 bases from V and 5 bases from J, with 15 bases between. Looked up from germline, CDR1 is SQVTM and CDR2 is ANQGSEA. This CDR3 spans 12 amino acids. CDR3 protein: CSSSRAGTEAFF. The CDR3 DNA follows: TGCAGCTCATCCAGGGCGGGGACTGAAGCTTTCTTT.

This clonotype was observed at least ten times. The rearrangement links TRBV18 to TRBJ2-4; 11 bases agree with TRBD2. Per germline, CDR1 KGHSH and CDR2 LQKENI. The junction had 3 bases not matched to a gene; V was cut back by 5 bases and J by 3 bases. The CDR3 extends over 15 amino acids. The DNA of the CDR3 is TGTGCCAGCTCAGAAGGGACTAGCGGCAAAAACATTCAGTACTTC. Translating gives CASSEGTSGKNIQYF.

This chain connects TRBV29-1 to TRBJ1-1; a weak D match, TRBD1 (5 bases). Germline assignment: CDR1 SQVTM and CDR2 ANQGSEA. This CDR3 spans 12 amino acids. Trimming left V 6 bases short and J 1 base short, with 9 bases between. The CDR3 loop is CSVSDTNTEAFF. CDR3 in DNA: TGCAGCGTCTCGGACACGAACACTGAAGCTTTCTTT.

This clonotype was seen repeatedly, ten times or more. The chain has TRBV10-2 and TRBJ2-5; 8 bases map to TRBD2. The trim removed 2 bases at V and 2 bases at J, leaving 4 bases unmatched. This CDR3 is 15 amino acids long. Per germline, CDR1 WSHSY and CDR2 SAAADI. This CDR3 is CASSEGLASQETQYF. For the CDR3, the DNA is TGCGCCAGCAGTGAGGGACTAGCAAGTCAAGAGACCCAGTACTTC.

V gene TRBV7-2 combines with J gene TRBJ1-5; perhaps TRBD1 as D (5 bases). V shed 1 base and J shed 2 bases, with 9 bases lying between them. This CDR3 has 15 residues. Germline lookup yields CDR1 SGHTA and CDR2 FQGNSA. CDR3 DNA sequence: TGTGCCAGCAGCTTAGTTGGGGGAGGCAATCAGCCCCAGCATTTT. This translates into CASSLVGGGNQPQHF. The full variable domain, in which reference TRBV7-2 and TRBJ1-5 provide the parts outside the CDR3, is GAGVSQSPSNKVTEKGKDVELRCDPISGHTALYWYRQSLGQGLEFLIYFQGNSAPDKSGLPSDRFSAERTGGSVSTLTIQRTQQEDSAVYLCASSLVGGGNQPQHFGDGTRLSIL.

The chain is built from TRBV3-1 and TRBJ2-7; a possible D gene is TRBD2 (5 bases). Germline V lookup: CDR1 LGHDT, CDR2 YNNKEL (reference sequence). CDR3 size: 13 residues. The V and J ends lost 8 bases and 3 bases respectively, with 14 bases between them. CDR3 in DNA: TGTGCCAGCTCCTGGACCGGGATCTACGAGCAGTACTTC. This codes for CASSWTGIYEQYF.

This clonotype came up many times. This chain joins TRBV20-1 and TRBJ2-4; 11 bases line up with TRBD2. The CDR3 runs 19 residues. V lost 1 base, J lost 0 bases, and 11 bases stayed unmatched. Germline assignment: CDR1 DFQATT and CDR2 SNEGSKA (reference sequence). The CDR3 coding sequence is TGCAGTGCTAGAGTGCTAGCGGGAGGTGTGTCGTTAGCCAAAAACATTCAGTACTTC. It yields the protein CSARVLAGGVSLAKNIQYF.

The rearrangement links TRBV7-2 to TRBJ2-1; D is unclear. V was cut by 1 base and J by 6 bases, with 7 bases left in between. Germline V gene data show CDR1 as SGHTA and CDR2 as FQGNSA. This CDR3 comprises 13 residues. Here the CDR3 DNA reads TGTGCCAGCAGCTTAGGCCAGGTCAATGAGCAGTTCTTC. It translates to CASSLGQVNEQFF.

This clonotype showed up just a few times. The V and J genes are TRBV7-6 and TRBJ2-5, with D perhaps assigned TRBD1 or TRBD2 (6 bases each). Trimming removed 1 base at V and 1 base at J, with 16 bases between. Germline V gives CDR1 SGHVS, CDR2 FNYEAQ. This CDR3 contains 17 residues. As DNA, the CDR3 is TGTGCCAGCAGCTTAGGACTACCGAAGGGGGGCCAAGAGACCCAGTACTTC. This translates into CASSLGLPKGGQETQYF.

This clonotype is medium-sized by share. This rearrangement joins TRBV4-1 to TRBJ1-1; 8 bases are a match to TRBD1. The trim removed 2 bases at V and 7 bases at J, leaving 12 bases unmatched. Germline CDR1 and CDR2: MGHRA and YSYEKL. The CDR3 extends over 16 amino acids. The CDR3: CASSQSWVRGPIEAFF. CDR3 DNA sequence: TGCGCCAGCAGCCAAAGTTGGGTCAGGGGGCCGATTGAAGCTTTCTTT.

The chain links TRBV27 to TRBJ2-5; D might be TRBD1 (6 bases). V was trimmed by 1 base and J by 9 bases, leaving 24 bases between them. Germline values: CDR1 MNHEY, CDR2 SMNVEV (reference sequence). The CDR3 is made up of 17 amino acids. The CDR3: CASSLWGQSDETGAQYF. In nucleotides, the CDR3 is TGTGCCAGCAGTTTATGGGGGCAGAGTGATGAGACCGGGGCCCAGTACTTC.

The V and J genes are TRBV28 and TRBJ2-1, with 8 bases fitting TRBD2. CDR3 length: 16 residues. J gave up 7 bases and V 3 bases, and 11 bases lay outside the gene matches. Germline V lookup: CDR1 MDHEN, CDR2 SYDVKM. The CDR3 reads CASSLGLAGIRNEQFF. The CDR3 bases are TGTGCCAGCAGTTTGGGTTTAGCGGGAATAAGGAATGAGCAGTTCTTC.

Ten or more counts support this clonotype. The chain links TRBV6-1 to TRBJ1-1; no reliable D call. In germline, CDR1 is MNHNS, CDR2 SASEGT. V was clipped by 0 bases and J by 9 bases, with 17 bases between them. The CDR3 is 15 residues long. The CDR3 reads CASSEAFLVDTKAFF. CDR3 bases: TGTGCCAGCAGTGAAGCGTTCTTGGTTGACACCAAAGCTTTCTTT.

This clonotype showed up many times. V and J are TRBV29-1 and TRBJ1-1; no clear D gene. V dropped 7 bases and J dropped 10 bases, with 16 bases sitting between them. CDR3 length equals 11 residues. Germline V gene data show CDR1 as SQVTM and CDR2 as ANQGSEA. CDR3 DNA: TGCAGCGCTGGGGAGAGGTTAGGAGCTTTCTTT. Its translation: CSAGERLGAFF.

This clonotype was seen at least ten times. The chain employs TRBV2 and TRBJ1-1, with D possibly being TRBD1 (5 bases). Germline CDR1 reads SNHLY; CDR2 reads FYNNEI. The CDR3 contains 11 residues. V was pared by 6 bases and J by 5 bases, with 7 bases between. The CDR3 DNA follows: TGTGCCAGCAGGGAGGGGACTGAAGCTTTCTTT. This sequence encodes CASREGTEAFF.

This clonotype was recorded at least ten times. The rearrangement links TRBV29-1 to TRBJ1-1; D unclear. Deletions cut 3 bases from V and 10 bases from J, with 18 bases between. This CDR3 spans 13 amino acids. Germline CDR1 SQVTM, CDR2 ANQGSEA. The DNA of the CDR3 is TGCAGCGTTGACCTGGCGGGTTCGGTGCGAGCTTTCTTT. The encoded protein is CSVDLAGSVRAFF.

This chain uses TRBV28 with TRBJ1-2, with a weak D call TRBD1 (5 bases). The ends were cut back, 8 bases at V and 6 bases at J, with 13 bases in the middle. Germline V gene data show CDR1 as MDHEN and CDR2 as SYDVKM. This CDR3 contains 12 residues. CDR3 sequence reads: CASVMSGNGYTF. CDR3 DNA: TGTGCCAGCGTAATGTCAGGGAATGGCTACACCTTC.

V gene TRBV29-1 combines with J gene TRBJ2-6; D gene uncertain. This CDR3 has 13 residues. Trimming left V 3 bases short and J 0 bases short, with 3 bases between. Germline values: CDR1 SQVTM, CDR2 ANQGSEA. CDR3 residues: CSVDSSGANVLTF. CDR3 nucleotide sequence: TGCAGCGTTGATTCCTCTGGGGCCAACGTCCTGACTTTC.

This clonotype was detected only a few times. This sequence joins TRBV18 and TRBJ1-2; tentative D call: TRBD1 (5 bases). Per germline, CDR1 KGHSH and CDR2 LQKENI. V lost 1 base to trimming and J lost 4 bases, with 10 bases between them. This CDR3 has 14 residues. CDR3 DNA: TGTGCCAGCTCACCACTTCCCGGGGGCTATGGCTACACCTTC. Translating it yields CASSPLPGGYGYTF. The whole variable domain, filled in from reference TRBV18 and TRBJ1-2, reads NAGVMQNPRHLVRRRGQEARLRCSPMKGHSHVYWYRQLPEEGLKFMVYLQKENIIDESGMPKERFSAEFPKEGPSILRIQQVVRGDSAAYFCASSPLPGGYGYTFGSGTRLTVV.

This clonotype was picked up a small number of times. This chain links TRBV4-1 with TRBJ1-5, with TRBD1 matching 7 bases. The germline V gene has CDR1 MGHRA and CDR2 YSYEKL. The V segment lost 2 bases and the J segment 8 bases; nucleotides outside the gene matches: 6. The length of the CDR3 is 14 residues. This CDR3 reads CASSQPGQQKPQHF. The CDR3 DNA is TGCGCCAGCAGCCAACCGGGACAGCAAAAGCCCCAGCATTTT.